Following are 27 T cell receptor beta chains from one sample sequenced in a study of Tregs in tolerant kidney transplant recipients. Method: immunoSEQ multiplex PCR; TCRdb's copy keeps in-frame clones and lacks some. Its listing shows 30,000 or so clones. Here the sequenced sample was CD8+ T cells from blood, taken before the transplant. Receptors originate from a human donor who received a combined kidney and bone marrow transplant.

With regard to this clone: The CDR3 end lies 3 residues beyond the end of the read and is filled in from the germline J gene. V gene TRBV5-6 combines with J gene TRBJ2-1; D gene ambiguous. The CDR3 contains 15 residues. V dropped 2 bases and J dropped 7 bases, with 16 bases sitting between them. Germline assignment: CDR1 SGHDT and CDR2 YYEEEE. The CDR3: CASSFGKLPGNEQFF. The sequenced CDR3 bases are TGTGCCAGCAGCTTTGGTAAACTCCCGGGTAATGAG.

Points on this clone: The sequenced fragment ends 3 residues before the CDR3 boundary, so the rest is inferred from the germline J gene. V gene TRBV5-4 combines with J gene TRBJ1-6; D remains ambiguous. The germline V and J ends were trimmed by 0 bases and 12 bases, with 7 bases remaining between them. This CDR3 region has 12 residues. Per germline, CDR1 SGHNT and CDR2 YYREEE (reference sequence). The CDR3 loop reads CASSLGTGPLHF. The CDR3 DNA, read in part, is TGTGCCAGCAGCTTGGGTACCGGACCC.

As concerns this clone: Read sequence stops 3 residues before the CDR3 end, and the germline J gene provides the missing end. The rearrangement links TRBV13 to TRBJ2-1, with TRBD2 identical over 13 bases. Germline trimming cut 0 bases from V and 0 bases from J; bases unmatched to any gene: 14. From germline, CDR1 is PRHDT and CDR2 FYEKMQ (reference sequence). The CDR3 contains 22 residues. CDR3 region: CASSLGLAGGQTLISSYNEQFF. The covered CDR3 bases are TGTGCCAGCAGCTTAGGACTAGCGGGAGGGCAGACCCTTATTAGCTCCTACAATGAG.

About this clone itself: The read gets to within 3 residues of the CDR3 end, and the germline J gene fills in the rest. The rearrangement links TRBV5-4 to TRBJ2-5, with 7 bases identical to TRBD1. This CDR3 comprises 13 residues. V shed 2 bases, J shed 3 bases, and the junction held 1 base outside the gene matches. Germline V CDR1 and CDR2: SGHNT, YYREEE (reference sequence). CDR3 sequence reads: CASSLGTEETQYF. The sequenced part of the CDR3 DNA is TGTGCCAGCAGCTTAGGGACAGAAGAGACC.

As for this clone: Read coverage stops 3 residues before the CDR3 terminus; the germline J gene supplies the remainder. This rearrangement joins TRBV7-6 to TRBJ2-3; D is perhaps TRBD2 (5 bases). The CDR3 runs 15 residues. From germline, CDR1 is SGHVS and CDR2 FNYEAQ. The ends were cut back, 5 bases at V and 6 bases at J, with 18 bases in the middle. The DNA read from the CDR3 is TGTGCCAGCAGCCCTTCGGCGGGTGGGATGGATACG. As protein: CASSPSAGGMDT. The full CDR3 protein is CASSPSAGGMDTQYF.

With regard to this clone: The sequenced fragment ends 3 residues before the CDR3 boundary, so the rest is inferred from the germline J gene. The V gene is TRBV9, the J gene TRBJ1-1; TRBD1 might be the D (6 bases). V was pared by 3 bases and J by 0 bases, with 15 bases between. The CDR3 sequence is 16 residues long. The V gene's germline CDR1 is SGDLS and CDR2 YYNGEE. The CDR3 DNA, read in part, is TGTGCCAGCAGCGGACACAGGGAGTTCATGAACACTGAA. Protein sequence: CASSGHREFMNTE. The CDR3 in full is CASSGHREFMNTEAFF.

Concerning this clone itself: The read ends 3 residues before the CDR3 terminus; that terminus is restored from the germline J gene. This sequence joins TRBV19 and TRBJ2-7, with TRBD1 matching 8 bases. Per germline, CDR1 LNHDA and CDR2 SQIVND (reference sequence). V gave up 7 bases and J gave up 0 bases; unmatched junction bases: 5. The CDR3 runs to 14 residues. The CDR3 protein is CASTMTGDSYEQYF. CDR3 DNA (partial): TGTGCCAGTACGATGACAGGGGACTCCTACGAG.

As concerns this clone: The read halts 3 residues ahead of the CDR3 end, with the missing end drawn from the germline J gene. The chain is built from TRBV5-4 and TRBJ2-2, with TRBD1 matching over 7 bases. The CDR3 spans 15 residues. The V gene's germline CDR1 is SGHNT and CDR2 YYREEE (reference sequence). J gave up 0 bases and V 4 bases, and 3 bases lay outside the gene matches. Incomplete CDR3 DNA: TGTGCCAGCAGCGCACAGGGGACGAACACCGGGGAG. This encodes CASSAQGTNTGE. The full CDR3 is CASSAQGTNTGELFF.

Remarks on this clone: The sequenced fragment ends 3 residues before the CDR3 boundary, so the rest is inferred from the germline J gene. The chain is built from TRBV7-9 and TRBJ2-7, with 8 bases aligning to TRBD1. The CDR3 spans 15 residues. V trimming: 5 bases; J trimming: 0 bases; junction bases outside the gene matches: 6. In germline, CDR1 is SEHNR, CDR2 FQNEAQ (reference sequence). CDR3 in amino acids: CASSLGTGLSYEQYF. The CDR3 bases that were read are TGTGCCAGCAGCCTCGGGACAGGTCTCTCCTACGAG.

Concerning this clone: Sequencing ends 3 residues short of the CDR3 end; the germline J gene provides the rest. This chain links TRBV6-1 with TRBJ1-3; a possible D gene is TRBD1 (6 bases). Germline assignment: CDR1 MNHNS and CDR2 SASEGT. V shed 2 bases and J shed 2 bases, with 10 bases lying between them. The CDR3 is 15 residues long. Here the CDR3 reads CASSENPGAGNTIYF. CDR3 bases read: TGTGCCAGCAGTGAAAATCCAGGGGCTGGAAACACC.

Concerning this clone: From the germline J gene comes the end of the CDR3, since the read stops 3 residues before it. The chain recombines TRBV19 with TRBJ1-1, with 10 bases that match TRBD1. The CDR3 is made up of 14 amino acids. Germline V gene lookup returns CDR1 LNHDA and CDR2 SQIVND (reference sequence). V lost 5 bases and J lost 3; bases outside the gene matches: 3. CDR3 in amino acids: CASSPGTGDTEAFF. The part of the CDR3 DNA that was read is TGTGCCAGTAGTCCCGGGACAGGGGACACTGAA.

As to this clone: The CDR3 is cut off 3 residues early in the read; its end comes from the germline J gene. The V gene is TRBV5-6, the J gene TRBJ2-1, with a weak D call TRBD1 (5 bases). Trimming took off 0 bases at V and 4 bases at J, with 8 bases between the two ends. CDR1 and CDR2 (germline): SGHDT, YYEEEE. The CDR3 covers 14 residues. CDR3: CASSLGDSYNEQFF. CDR3 DNA (partial): TGTGCCAGCAGCTTGGGCGACAGTTACAATGAG.

Comment on this clone: The read ends 3 residues before the CDR3 terminus; that terminus is restored from the germline J gene. The chain uses TRBV30 and TRBJ1-5, with 8 bases fitting TRBD1. The CDR3 runs to 15 residues. V trimming: 7 bases; J trimming: 5 bases; junction bases outside the gene matches: 13. The germline gives CDR1 GTSNPN, CDR2 SVGIG (reference sequence). The CDR3 bases that were read are TGTGCCTTCCAACTGGGGCCAGGGGGCGATCAGCCC. Translation: CAFQLGPGGDQP. The entire CDR3 sequence reads CAFQLGPGGDQPQHF.

Concerning this clone itself: The read finishes 3 residues shy of the CDR3 end, and the germline J gene is used to complete it. The chain links TRBV12-3 or TRBV12-4 to TRBJ2-1; 10 positions agree with TRBD2. Unmatched junction bases numbered 4, after V lost 6 bases and J lost 2 bases. The CDR3 extends over 15 amino acids. CDR3 sequence: CASSATSGTYNEQFF. The DNA read from the CDR3 is TGTGCCAGCAGCGCAACTAGCGGGACCTACAATGAG.

Details on this clone: The CDR3 end is not reached by the read, which stops 3 residues before it; the germline J gene fills it in. V and J are TRBV7-2 and TRBJ1-1; D is ambiguous. Germline CDR1 and CDR2: SGHTA and FQGNSA. The CDR3 consists of 14 residues. With 5 bases removed from V and 6 bases from J, the gap between germline ends came to 16 bases. CDR3 residues: CASSPNGVISEAFF. The covered CDR3 bases are TGTGCCAGCAGCCCAAACGGGGTCATTTCTGAA. Full variable domain (outside the CDR3, taken from reference TRBV7-2 and TRBJ1-1): GAGVSQSPSNKVTEKGKDVELRCDPISGHTALYWYRQSLGQGLEFLIYFQGNSAPDKSGLPSDRFSAERTGGSVSTLTIQRTQQEDSAVYLCASSPNGVISEAFFGQGTRLTVV.

Of note for this clone: Coverage ceases 3 residues before the CDR3 finishes, and the germline J gene fills in the end. The rearrangement joins TRBV29-1 to TRBJ2-7; 11 bases agree with TRBD2. V dropped 3 bases and J dropped 2; count of bases not matched to a gene: 6. The CDR3 consists of 15 residues. The V gene's germline CDR1 is SQVTM and CDR2 ANQGSEA. CDR3 DNA (partial): TGCAGCGTTGAGCTGGGGACTAGCGGAACCTACGAG. Its translation is CSVELGTSGTYE. The whole CDR3 protein is CSVELGTSGTYEQYF.

This clone counts as large (0.1 to 1%) by frequency. The read halts 3 residues ahead of the CDR3 end, with the missing end drawn from the germline J gene. This rearrangement joins TRBV29-1 to TRBJ2-6; a weak D match, TRBD1 (6 bases). V gave up 3 bases and J gave up 0 bases, with 12 bases separating them. Germline lookup yields CDR1 SQVTM and CDR2 ANQGSEA. The CDR3 loop spans 16 amino acids. This CDR3 reads CSVEGTPSSGANVLTF. Incomplete CDR3 DNA: TGCAGCGTTGAGGGGACACCGTCCTCTGGGGCCAACGTC.

About this clone: The CDR3 extends 3 residues past the end of the read, so its final part is completed from the germline J gene. The chain has TRBV6-1 and TRBJ1-1; D might be TRBD1 (6 bases). CDR3 length: 16 amino acids. The germline gives CDR1 MNHNS, CDR2 SASEGT. The ends were cut back, 1 base at V and 0 bases at J, with 12 bases in the middle. The CDR3 DNA, read in part, is TGTGCCAGCAGTGAAGAGGGGGGACTACTGAACACTGAA. This encodes CASSEEGGLLNTE. The whole CDR3 sequence is CASSEEGGLLNTEAFF.

In the case of this clone: The sequence runs out 3 residues before the end of the CDR3; the remainder is reconstructed from the germline J gene. The chain recombines TRBV20-1 with TRBJ2-7; 7 nucleotides match TRBD1. CDR1 is DFQATT and CDR2 is SNEGSKA in the germline V gene (reference sequence). This CDR3 is 16 amino acids long. V was clipped by 2 bases and J by 5 bases; unmatched bases: 15. CDR3 amino acids: CSARILWGQWDNEQYF. CDR3 DNA (partial): TGCAGTGCTAGAATTCTTTGGGGACAGTGGGACAACGAG.

The DNA read from the CDR3 is TGTGCCAGCAGCCCGGGACTAGCGGGGGCGGACATT. Translated: CASSPGLAGADI. The full-length CDR3 reads as CASSPGLAGADIQYF. V is TRBV7-2 and J is TRBJ2-4; 14 bases line up with TRBD2. With the read ending 3 residues before the CDR3 end, the germline J gene is used to fill in that end. This CDR3 has 15 amino acids. Germline trimming cut 5 bases from V and 8 bases from J; bases unmatched to any gene: 5. Per germline, CDR1 SGHTA and CDR2 FQGNSA.

A note on this clone: The read comes to an end 3 residues before the CDR3 does, leaving the germline J gene to fill in the end. The chain has TRBV27 and TRBJ2-1, with TRBD1 identical over 7 bases. V trimming: 6 bases; J trimming: 1 base; junction bases outside the gene matches: 6. Per the germline V gene, CDR1 is MNHEY and CDR2 is SMNVEV (reference sequence). This CDR3 region has 15 residues. The CDR3 DNA, read in part, is TGTGCCAGCAGCCCTCGACAGGGATCCTACAATGAG. This sequence encodes CASSPRQGSYNE. The entire CDR3 protein reads CASSPRQGSYNEQFF.

With regard to this clone: The read finishes 3 residues shy of the CDR3 end, and the germline J gene is used to complete it. The chain carries TRBV6-2 or TRBV6-3 and TRBJ1-6; the match to TRBD1 covers 7 bases. This CDR3 contains 14 residues. Germline V gene lookup returns CDR1 MNHEY and CDR2 SVGEGT. Losses at the gene ends were 5 bases for V and 7 bases for J; bases not matched to a gene: 5. CDR3 loop: CASSPGQKNSPLHF. Partial CDR3 DNA: TGTGCCAGCAGTCCGGGACAGAAAAATTCACCC.

Concerning this clone: The DNA ends 3 residues before the CDR3 does, and the rest of the CDR3 is filled in from the germline J gene. The chain couples TRBV19 to TRBJ2-1; D perhaps matches TRBD2 (7 bases). There are 15 residues in the CDR3. The germline CDR1 and CDR2 sequences are LNHDA and SQIVND (reference sequence). Trimming took 6 bases from V and 7 from J, leaving 19 bases between them. The CDR3 spells CASSPSPGEGNEQFF. The CDR3 DNA, read in part, is TGTGCCAGTAGCCCATCTCCAGGGGAGGGTAATGAG.

Turning to this clone: Sequencing ends 3 residues short of the CDR3 end; the germline J gene provides the rest. The V call is TRBV30, the J call TRBJ2-7; no clear D. Between the trimmed V and J ends, which lost 2 bases and 5 bases, there was a span of 10 bases. Germline CDR1 reads GTSNPN; CDR2 reads SVGIG (reference sequence). The CDR3 runs to 12 residues. The CDR3 protein is CAWSSPADEQYF. The CDR3 bases that were read are TGTGCCTGGAGTTCCCCGGCGGACGAG.

Note on this clone: The CDR3 end falls 3 residues outside the read, so it is completed with the germline J gene. This chain joins TRBV5-4 and TRBJ2-7; TRBD2 might be the D (6 bases). In germline, CDR1 is SGHNT, CDR2 YYREEE (reference sequence). The CDR3 length is 14 residues. V dropped 3 bases and J dropped 3 bases, with 13 bases sitting between them. The DNA read from the CDR3 is TGTGCCAGCAGCTCCCCGGGACTCAGCTACGAG. It translates to CASSSPGLSYE. The CDR3, in full, reads CASSSPGLSYEQYF.

CDR3 DNA, as far as it was read: TGTGCCAGCTCACCACCGGACAGCCCCACCGGGGAG. Amino acids: CASSPPDSPTGE. The full CDR3 protein reads CASSPPDSPTGELFF. The chain uses TRBV18 and TRBJ2-2; a possible D gene is TRBD1 (6 bases). The read terminates 3 residues ahead of where the CDR3 ends, so the germline J gene completes it. The CDR3 length is 15 residues. Germline V gene lookup returns CDR1 KGHSH and CDR2 LQKENI. Trimming pared 0 bases from V and 4 bases from J, leaving 9 bases between.

A remark on this clone: The CDR3 is cut off 3 residues early in the read; its end comes from the germline J gene. This sequence joins TRBV4-1 and TRBJ2-2; 10 positions agree with TRBD2. Trimming took 0 bases from V and 6 from J; bases not matched to a gene: 7. This CDR3 has 17 amino acids. The germline CDR1 and CDR2 sequences are MGHRA and YSYEKL. The CDR3 region is CASSQDGASGRAGELFF. The sequenced CDR3 bases are TGCGCCAGCAGCCAAGATGGAGCGAGCGGGAGGGCCGGGGAG.